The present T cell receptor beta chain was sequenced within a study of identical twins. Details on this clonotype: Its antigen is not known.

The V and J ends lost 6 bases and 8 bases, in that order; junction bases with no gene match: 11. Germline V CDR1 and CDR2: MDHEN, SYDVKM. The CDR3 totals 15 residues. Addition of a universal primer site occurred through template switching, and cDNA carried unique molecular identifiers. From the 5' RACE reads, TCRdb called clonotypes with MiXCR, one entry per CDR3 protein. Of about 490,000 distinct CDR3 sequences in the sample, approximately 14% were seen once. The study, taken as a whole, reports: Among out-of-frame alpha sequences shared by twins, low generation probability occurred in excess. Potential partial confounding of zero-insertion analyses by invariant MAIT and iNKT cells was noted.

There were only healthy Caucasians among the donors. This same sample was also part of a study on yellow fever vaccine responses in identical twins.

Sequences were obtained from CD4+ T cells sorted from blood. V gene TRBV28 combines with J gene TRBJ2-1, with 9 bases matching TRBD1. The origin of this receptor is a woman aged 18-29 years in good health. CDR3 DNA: TGTGCCAGCAGCGCCGGGACAGGGTGGTCCGATGAGCAGTTCTTC. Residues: CASSAGTGWSDEQFF. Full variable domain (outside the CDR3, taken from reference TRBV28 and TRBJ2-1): DVKVTQSSRYLVKRTGEKVFLECVQDMDHENMFWYRQDPGLGLRLIYFSYDVKMKEKGDIPEGYSVSREKKERFSLILESASTNQTSMYLCASSAGTGWSDEQFFGPGTRLTVL.